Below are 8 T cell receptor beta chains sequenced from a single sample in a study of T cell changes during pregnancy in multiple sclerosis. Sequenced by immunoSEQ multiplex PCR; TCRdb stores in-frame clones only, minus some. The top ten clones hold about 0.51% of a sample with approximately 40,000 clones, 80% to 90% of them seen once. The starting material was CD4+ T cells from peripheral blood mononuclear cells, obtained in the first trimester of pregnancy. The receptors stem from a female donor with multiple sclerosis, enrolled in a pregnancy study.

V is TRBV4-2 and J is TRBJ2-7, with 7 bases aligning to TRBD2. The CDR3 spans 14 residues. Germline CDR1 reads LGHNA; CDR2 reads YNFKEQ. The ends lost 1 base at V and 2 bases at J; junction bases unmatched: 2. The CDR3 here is CASSQGGGPYEQYF. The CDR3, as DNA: TGTGCCAGCAGCCAAGGGGGAGGGCCCTACGAGCAGTACTTC.

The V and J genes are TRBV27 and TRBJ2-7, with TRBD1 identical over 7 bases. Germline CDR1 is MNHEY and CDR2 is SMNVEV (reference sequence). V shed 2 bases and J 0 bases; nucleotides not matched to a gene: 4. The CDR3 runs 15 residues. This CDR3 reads CASSLTGQPSYEQYF. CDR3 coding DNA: TGTGCCAGCAGTTTAACGGGACAGCCCTCCTACGAGCAGTACTTC.

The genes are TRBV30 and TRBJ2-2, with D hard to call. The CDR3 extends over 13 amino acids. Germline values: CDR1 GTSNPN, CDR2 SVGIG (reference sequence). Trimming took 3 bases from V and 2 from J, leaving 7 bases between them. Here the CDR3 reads CAWRSRNTGELFF. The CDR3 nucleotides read TGTGCCTGGAGATCCAGAAACACCGGGGAGCTGTTTTTT.

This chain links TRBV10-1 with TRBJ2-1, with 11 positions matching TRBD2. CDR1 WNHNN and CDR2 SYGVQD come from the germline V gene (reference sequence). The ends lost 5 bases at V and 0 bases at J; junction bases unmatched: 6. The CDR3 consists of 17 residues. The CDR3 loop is CASSPLAGGYSYNEQFF. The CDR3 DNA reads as TGCGCCAGCAGTCCGCTAGCGGGAGGCTACTCCTACAATGAGCAGTTCTTC.

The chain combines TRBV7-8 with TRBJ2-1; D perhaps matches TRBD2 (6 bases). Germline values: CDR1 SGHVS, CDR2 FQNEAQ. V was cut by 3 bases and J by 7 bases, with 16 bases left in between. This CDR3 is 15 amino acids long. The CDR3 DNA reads TGTGCCAGCAGCTTGCCCGATGGAGGGAGGAATGAGCAGTTCTTC. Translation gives CASSLPDGGRNEQFF.

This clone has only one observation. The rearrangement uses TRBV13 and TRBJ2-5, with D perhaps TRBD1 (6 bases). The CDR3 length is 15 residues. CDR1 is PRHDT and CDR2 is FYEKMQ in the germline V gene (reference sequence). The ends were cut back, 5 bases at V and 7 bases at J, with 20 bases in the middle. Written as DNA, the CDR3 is TGTGCCAGCAGCCTCTTCTCGACAGGCGGCCCGACCCAGTACTTC. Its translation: CASSLFSTGGPTQYF.

The CDR3 DNA reads as TGCGCCAGCAGCCGAAAAACCCATACAGGGACCGGGGAGCTGTTTTTT. Translated, it gives CASSRKTHTGTGELFF. This sequence joins TRBV4-3 and TRBJ2-2; possibly TRBD1 for D (6 bases). Trimming took off 4 bases at V and 5 bases at J, with 17 bases between the two ends. The CDR3 has 16 amino acids. Per germline, CDR1 LGHNA and CDR2 YSLEER.

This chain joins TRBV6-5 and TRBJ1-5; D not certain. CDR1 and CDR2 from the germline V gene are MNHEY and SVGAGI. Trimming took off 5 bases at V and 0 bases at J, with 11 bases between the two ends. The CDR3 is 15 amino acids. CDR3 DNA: TGTGCCAGCAGTCCCGGGAGCCATAGCAATCAGCCCCAGCATTTT. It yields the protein CASSPGSHSNQPQHF.